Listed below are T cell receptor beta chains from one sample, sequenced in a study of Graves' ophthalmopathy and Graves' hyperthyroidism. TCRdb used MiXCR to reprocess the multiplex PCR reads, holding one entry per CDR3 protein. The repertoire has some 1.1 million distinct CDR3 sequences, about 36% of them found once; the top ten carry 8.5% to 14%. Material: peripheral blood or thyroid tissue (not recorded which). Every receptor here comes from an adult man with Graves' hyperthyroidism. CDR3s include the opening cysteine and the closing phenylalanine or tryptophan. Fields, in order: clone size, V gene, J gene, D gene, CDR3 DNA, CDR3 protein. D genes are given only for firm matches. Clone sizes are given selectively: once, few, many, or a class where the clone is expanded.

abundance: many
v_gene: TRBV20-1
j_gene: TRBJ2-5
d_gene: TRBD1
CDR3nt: TGCAGTGCTAGTGGGGGGACAGGGGGAATGAAGACCCAGTACTTC
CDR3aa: CSASGGTGGMKTQYF

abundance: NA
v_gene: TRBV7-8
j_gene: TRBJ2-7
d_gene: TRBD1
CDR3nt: TGTGCCAGCAGCTTAGCGTCCGGGACAGGGACCTGCGAGCAGTACTTC
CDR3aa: CASSLASGTGTCEQYF

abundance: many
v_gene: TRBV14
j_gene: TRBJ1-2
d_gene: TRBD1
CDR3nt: TGTGCCAGCAGCCAAGAACGTCACGGGACAGGGCGGAATGGCTACACCTTC
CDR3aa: CASSQERHGTGRNGYTF

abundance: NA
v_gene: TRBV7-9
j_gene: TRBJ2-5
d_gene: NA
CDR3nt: TGTGCCAGCAGCTTACGGACATACCAAGAGACCCAGTACTTC
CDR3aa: CASSLRTYQETQYF

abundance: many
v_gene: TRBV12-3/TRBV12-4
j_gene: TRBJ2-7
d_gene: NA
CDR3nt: TGTGCCAGCAGTTTAGCGCTTGGAGGGCACGAGCAGTACTTC
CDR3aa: CASSLALGGHEQYF

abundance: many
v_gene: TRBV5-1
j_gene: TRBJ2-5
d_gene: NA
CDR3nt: TGCGCCAGCAGCAAGGGACCAAGGGAGACCCAGTACTTC
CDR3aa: CASSKGPRETQYF

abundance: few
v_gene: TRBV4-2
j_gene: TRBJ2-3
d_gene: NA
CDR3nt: TGTGCCAGTAGTGACCCTACAGGGCGGTCTACGCAGTATTTT
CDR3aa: CASSDPTGRSTQYF

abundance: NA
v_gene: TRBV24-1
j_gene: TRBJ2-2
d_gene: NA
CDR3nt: TGTGCCACCAGAAAGACAGGGAACACCGGGGAGCTGTTTTTT
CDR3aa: CATRKTGNTGELFF

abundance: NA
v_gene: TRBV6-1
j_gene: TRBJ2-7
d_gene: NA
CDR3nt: TGTGCCAGCAGTGACAAGACAGGGAGGTTTACCTACGAGCAGTATTTC
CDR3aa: CASSDKTGRFTYEQYF

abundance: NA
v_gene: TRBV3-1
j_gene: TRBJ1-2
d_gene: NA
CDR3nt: TGTGCCAGCAGCCGCTCGACAGCGAGATTTAGCTATGGCTACACCTTC
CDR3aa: CASSRSTARFSYGYTF

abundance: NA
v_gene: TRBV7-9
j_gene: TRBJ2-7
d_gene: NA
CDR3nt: TGTGCCAGCAGCTTGGTGGCCGTAAGAGGGCTTGAGCAGTACTTC
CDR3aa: CASSLVAVRGLEQYF

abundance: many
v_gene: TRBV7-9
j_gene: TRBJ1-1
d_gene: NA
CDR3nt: TGTGCCAGTTCAAAGGAACAGGAAAACACTGAAGCTTTCTTT
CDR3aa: CASSKEQENTEAFF

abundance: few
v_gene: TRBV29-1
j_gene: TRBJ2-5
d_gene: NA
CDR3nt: TGCAGCGTTGACACCACACCGGCGGTAGAGACCCAGTACTTC
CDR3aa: CSVDTTPAVETQYF

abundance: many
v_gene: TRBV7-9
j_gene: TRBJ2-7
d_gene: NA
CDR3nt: TGTGCCAGCCAGTTAGCGGTCTCCTACGAGCAGTACTTC
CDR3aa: CASQLAVSYEQYF

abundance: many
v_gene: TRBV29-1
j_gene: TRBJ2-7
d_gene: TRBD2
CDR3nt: TGCAGCGTTGCGGGGGGAGACCCAGCCTACGAGCAGTACTTC
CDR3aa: CSVAGGDPAYEQYF

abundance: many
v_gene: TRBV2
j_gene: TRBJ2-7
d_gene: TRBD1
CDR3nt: TGTGCCAGCATCACCGACAGGGGCGACGAGCAGTACTTC
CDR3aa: CASITDRGDEQYF

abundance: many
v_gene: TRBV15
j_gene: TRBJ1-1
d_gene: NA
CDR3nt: TGTGCCACCAGTTATGTAGCCGGGAACACTGAAGCTTTCTTT
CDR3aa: CATSYVAGNTEAFF

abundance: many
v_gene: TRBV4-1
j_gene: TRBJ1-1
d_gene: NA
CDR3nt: TGCGCCAGCAGCCCCAGGCAATGGAGCGCTGAAGCTTTCTTT
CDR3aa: CASSPRQWSAEAFF

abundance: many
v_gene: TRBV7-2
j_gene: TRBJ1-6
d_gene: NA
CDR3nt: TGTGCCAGCAGCAAGGGGTTGACTAATTCACCCCTCCACTTT
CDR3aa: CASSKGLTNSPLHF

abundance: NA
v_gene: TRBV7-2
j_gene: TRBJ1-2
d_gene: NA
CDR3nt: TGTGCCAGCAGCTTAGCGCTGTGGGGGTATGGCTACACCTTC
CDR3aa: CASSLALWGYGYTF

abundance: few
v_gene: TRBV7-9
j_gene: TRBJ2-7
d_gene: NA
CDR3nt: TGTGCCAGCAGCTTAGTACCTATGGGGACCTACAAGCAGTACTTC
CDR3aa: CASSLVPMGTYKQYF